Presented here are 4 T cell receptor beta chains from one specimen sequenced in a study of blood T cell repertoires in COVID-19. The protocol was immunoSEQ multiplex PCR, while the TCRdb copy is restricted to in-frame clones and leaves out a portion. This sample has 55,000 to 65,000 clones, with about 91% found just once. Material: peripheral blood. All receptors derive from a man aged 55 to 70 with acute or convalescent COVID-19.

The rearrangement links TRBV29-1 to TRBJ1-4; TRBD1 is a possible D gene (5 bases). Germline CDR1 is SQVTM and CDR2 is ANQGSEA. V was clipped by 5 bases and J by 7 bases, with 14 bases between them. The CDR3 loop spans 13 amino acids. CDR3 sequence: CSVNTGVGEKLFF. In nucleotides, the CDR3 is TGCAGCGTTAATACAGGTGTCGGTGAAAAACTGTTTTTT.

The CDR3 loop is CASSDRVIGELFF. In DNA, the CDR3 is TGTGCCAGCAGTGACAGGGTCATCGGGGAGCTGTTTTTT. The chain uses TRBV2 and TRBJ2-2, with D perhaps TRBD1 (5 bases). V lost 3 bases, J lost 7 bases, and 9 bases lay in between. The CDR3 totals 13 residues. Germline CDR1 is SNHLY and CDR2 is FYNNEI.

The rearrangement links TRBV29-1 to TRBJ2-3; 8 bases line up with TRBD2. Losses at the gene ends were 3 bases for V and 4 bases for J; bases not matched to a gene: 6. The CDR3 is 14 amino acids. From germline, CDR1 is SQVTM and CDR2 ANQGSEA. The CDR3 reads CSVEAPGLADTQYF. CDR3 coding DNA: TGCAGCGTTGAGGCCCCGGGACTAGCAGATACGCAGTATTTT.

The chain carries TRBV19 and TRBJ2-3; 8 bases align to TRBD1. J gave up 2 bases and V 11 bases, and 9 bases lay outside the gene matches. CDR1 LNHDA and CDR2 SQIVND come from the germline V gene (reference sequence). The CDR3 sequence is 14 residues long. DNA for the CDR3: TGTGCCGCTCAGGACAGGGCTGTCACAGATACGCAGTATTTT. As protein: CAAQDRAVTDTQYF.